A selection of T cell receptor beta chains follows, all from one sample in a study of shared clonotypes between healthy human individuals. TCRdb's copy holds only in-frame clones and misses some; the assay was immunoSEQ multiplex PCR. The table lists 1.5 million to 2.5 million clones, 85% to 95% of them singletons, with roughly 1.2% in the top ten. Source material: naive CD8+ T cells sorted from blood. Receptor source: a man younger than 30 in good health. The CDR3 runs from the conserved cysteine through the conserved F or W. Fields, in order: CDR3 protein, CDR3 DNA, V gene, CDR3 length, clone size, D gene, J gene. The D gene is left open where the match is weak. Size tells how often a clone was seen (once, few, many) or the class of an expanded clone, and some rows leave it out.

CSVEDGTGGTGELFF,TGCAGCGTTGAAGATGGCACAGGGGGTACCGGGGAGCTGTTTTTT,TRBV29-1,15,-,TRBD1,TRBJ2-2
CASSLEFSGGLQETQYF,TGTGCCAGCAGCTTGGAGTTCAGTGGAGGCCTCCAAGAGACCCAGTACTTC,TRBV5-4,17,-,-,TRBJ2-5
CASIAPSGGSTTDTQYF,TGTGCCAGCATCGCACCGAGTGGGGGATCGACCACAGATACGCAGTATTTT,TRBV28,17,-,-,TRBJ2-3
CASTFGIGDGEQFF,TGTGCCAGCACCTTTGGAATCGGAGATGGTGAGCAGTTCTTC,TRBV7-9,14,-,-,TRBJ2-1
CASSFFSGGSYEQYF,TGCGCCAGCAGCTTCTTCAGCGGCGGCTCCTACGAGCAGTACTTC,TRBV5-1,15,-,-,TRBJ2-7
CASSYFGGRDTDTQYF,TGTGCCAGCAGTTACTTCGGCGGGAGGGACACAGATACGCAGTATTTT,TRBV6-5,16,-,TRBD2,TRBJ2-3
CASSPDSLGYNEQFF,TGTGCCAGCAGCCCAGATTCCCTTGGGTACAATGAGCAGTTCTTC,TRBV9,15,-,-,TRBJ2-1
CASSFSGTGELFF,TGTGCCAGCAGTTTTAGCGGCACCGGGGAGCTGTTTTTT,TRBV6-5,13,-,-,TRBJ2-2
CASSPGTSEDNEQFF,TGTGCCAGCAGTCCGGGGACTAGCGAGGACAATGAGCAGTTCTTC,TRBV6-5,15,-,TRBD2,TRBJ2-1
CASSLARGRVTNVLTF,TGTGCCAGCAGCTTAGCCAGGGGGCGTGTAACCAACGTCCTGACTTTC,TRBV7-9,16,-,TRBD1,TRBJ2-6
CASSEAGHFRLAGGVLGLHNEQFF,TGTGCCAGCAGTGAAGCAGGACACTTTCGACTAGCGGGAGGAGTCTTGGGCCTGCACAATGAGCAGTTCTTC,TRBV6-1,24,once,TRBD2,TRBJ2-1
CASSPGLAGNEQFF,TGTGCCAGCAGTCCCGGACTAGCAGGCAATGAGCAGTTCTTC,TRBV27,14,once,TRBD2,TRBJ2-1
CASSAKGGAFVETQYF,TGTGCCAGCAGCGCAAAAGGGGGCGCTTTCGTCGAGACCCAGTACTTC,TRBV7-3,16,-,TRBD1,TRBJ2-5
CASSFLGQETQYF,TGTGCCAGCAGTTTTCTCGGTCAAGAGACCCAGTACTTC,TRBV27,13,-,-,TRBJ2-5
CASSTLAGLTDTQYF,TGTGCCAGTAGTACGTTAGCGGGACTCACAGATACGCAGTATTTT,TRBV19,15,-,TRBD2,TRBJ2-3
CASSTRGEDNEQFF,TGTGCCAGCAGCACCCGGGGCGAGGACAATGAGCAGTTCTTC,TRBV7-9,14,-,-,TRBJ2-1
CASSNPGETQYF,TGTGCCAGCAGCAACCCCGGGGAGACCCAGTACTTC,TRBV11-3,12,-,-,TRBJ2-5
CASSLGLGYGYTF,TGTGCCAGCAGTTTAGGGCTTGGCTATGGCTACACCTTC,TRBV27,13,few,-,TRBJ1-2
CASSLAGSSYEQYF,TGTGCCAGCAGTTTAGCAGGGTCCTCCTACGAGCAGTACTTC,TRBV28,14,once,-,TRBJ2-7
CASSQDPFEYGYTF,TGCGCCAGCAGCCAAGATCCTTTCGAGTATGGCTACACCTTC,TRBV4-3,14,-,-,TRBJ1-2
CASSQVTGLAGNTIYF,TGCGCCAGCAGCCAAGTAACAGGGTTAGCTGGAAACACCATATATTTT,TRBV4-1,16,-,-,TRBJ1-3
CASSSPLWGGVSTYEQYF,TGTGCCAGCAGCTCCCCACTGTGGGGAGGGGTGTCGACCTACGAGCAGTACTTC,TRBV7-9,18,-,TRBD2,TRBJ2-7
CASSVGGPEYEQFF,TGTGCCAGCAGCGTAGGGGGCCCTGAGTATGAGCAGTTCTTC,TRBV9,14,once,-,TRBJ2-1
CASSSLHSGRNGELFF,TGTGCCAGCAGCTCGCTTCACTCGGGGCGGAACGGGGAGCTGTTTTTT,TRBV7-9,16,-,-,TRBJ2-2
CASSFGLGPGDEQFF,TGTGCCAGCAGCTTCGGACTAGGCCCGGGGGATGAGCAGTTCTTC,TRBV6-5,15,once,TRBD2,TRBJ2-1
CASSGGTGATYGYTF,TGTGCCAGCAGTGGGGGGACAGGGGCTACCTATGGCTACACCTTC,TRBV6-1,15,-,TRBD1,TRBJ1-2
CATSSAGSSKSYEQYF,TGTGCCACCTCTTCGGCAGGTAGCTCAAAATCCTACGAGCAGTACTTC,TRBV10-3,16,-,-,TRBJ2-7
CASSLDGNYGYTF,TGTGCCAGCAGCCTTGACGGTAACTATGGCTACACCTTC,TRBV7-9,13,-,-,TRBJ1-2
CASSQRLAGAEQYF,TGCGCCAGCAGCCAAAGACTAGCGGGAGCCGAGCAGTACTTC,TRBV4-1,14,-,TRBD2,TRBJ2-7
CASSYSGTPADTQYF,TGTGCCAGCAGTTACTCCGGGACCCCCGCAGATACGCAGTATTTT,TRBV6-5,15,-,-,TRBJ2-3
CASSSPGDSQETQYF,TGTGCCAGCAGTTCGCCAGGGGACAGCCAAGAGACCCAGTACTTC,TRBV7-9,15,-,TRBD1,TRBJ2-5
CASSLSPGEGYEQYF,TGTGCCAGCAGTTTAAGCCCCGGTGAGGGCTACGAGCAGTACTTC,TRBV27,15,-,-,TRBJ2-7
CAWSDEVKVTYNEQFF,TGTGCCTGGAGTGACGAGGTTAAGGTCACCTACAATGAGCAGTTCTTC,TRBV30,16,-,-,TRBJ2-1
CATRPDIAGELFF,TGTGCCACTCGCCCGGACATAGCCGGGGAGCTGTTTTTT,TRBV27,13,few,-,TRBJ2-2
CASSDMDRAHEQYF,TGTGCCAGCAGTGACATGGACAGGGCCCACGAGCAGTACTTC,TRBV2,14,-,TRBD1,TRBJ2-7
CASSLDGPGAGELFF,TGTGCCAGCAGCTTAGATGGTCCCGGGGCCGGGGAGCTGTTTTTT,TRBV13,15,-,-,TRBJ2-2
CASSLEQRYNEQFF,TGTGCCAGCAGCTTGGAACAAAGATACAATGAGCAGTTCTTC,TRBV5-6,14,-,-,TRBJ2-1
CASSTHQGASGEKLFF,TGTGCCAGCAGCACGCATCAGGGGGCGAGTGGAGAAAAACTGTTTTTT,TRBV7-2,16,-,TRBD1,TRBJ1-4
CASSEIRETQYF,TGTGCCAGCAGTGAAATTCGCGAGACCCAGTACTTC,TRBV6-1,12,-,-,TRBJ2-5
CAWSVGTEAFF,TGTGCCTGGAGCGTCGGCACTGAAGCTTTCTTT,TRBV30,11,-,-,TRBJ1-1
CASSPRTSGVPGELFF,TGTGCCAGCAGTCCGCGGACTAGCGGGGTCCCCGGGGAGCTGTTTTTT,TRBV27,16,-,TRBD2,TRBJ2-2
CASSEGQGDLYEQYF,TGTGCCAGCAGTGAAGGTCAGGGGGACCTCTACGAGCAGTACTTC,TRBV2,15,-,TRBD1,TRBJ2-7
CASSGQENIQYF,TGTGCCAGCAGCGGACAGGAAAACATTCAGTACTTC,TRBV9,12,-,-,TRBJ2-4
CASSQDRGTNYGYTF,TGTGCCAGCAGCCAAGACCGGGGGACTAACTATGGCTACACCTTC,TRBV7-9,15,once,-,TRBJ1-2
CASSYGTGLSEQFF,TGTGCCAGCAGCTATGGGACAGGGTTAAGTGAGCAGTTCTTC,TRBV5-6,14,-,TRBD1,TRBJ2-1
CASSDIQGPRYEQYF,TGTGCCAGCAGTGACATACAGGGACCGCGTTACGAGCAGTACTTC,TRBV6-4,15,-,-,TRBJ2-7
CASSSLLVTF,TGTGCCAGCAGCTCCCTTTTAGTGACCTTC,TRBV7-9,10,-,-,TRBJ1-2
CASSLIQGIGEQYF,TGTGCCAGCAGTTTAATACAGGGGATCGGCGAGCAGTACTTC,TRBV27,14,-,TRBD1,TRBJ2-7
CASSQDRGYEQYF,TGTGCCAGCAGCCAAGATCGGGGCTACGAGCAGTACTTC,TRBV4-2,13,few,-,TRBJ2-7
CASSLVGEQGEQYF,TGTGCCAGCAGTTTAGTTGGCGAGCAGGGCGAGCAGTACTTC,TRBV28,14,-,-,TRBJ2-7
CASGLTGSLNEQFF,TGTGCTAGTGGTTTGACAGGGTCCCTAAATGAGCAGTTCTTC,TRBV12-5,14,-,-,TRBJ2-1
CATSIDLSGNTIYF,TGTGCCACCAGTATAGATCTCTCTGGAAACACCATATATTTT,TRBV15,14,few,-,TRBJ1-3
CAISRAGSSTDTQYF,TGTGCCATCAGTCGGGCTGGATCTAGCACAGATACGCAGTATTTT,TRBV10-3,15,-,-,TRBJ2-3
CASSLRVSGPQHF,TGTGCCAGCAGCTTGCGGGTTTCGGGGCCCCAGCATTTT,TRBV5-6,13,-,-,TRBJ1-5
CASSSDGGGTEAFF,TGCGCCAGCAGCTCGGACGGGGGCGGCACTGAAGCTTTCTTT,TRBV5-1,14,once,-,TRBJ1-1